These T cell receptor beta chains were read from a single sample in a study of blood T cells in healthy people across ages. Using its own MiXCR run on the 5' RACE reads, TCRdb lists one record per CDR3 protein. The repertoire holds about 970,000 distinct CDR3 sequences, roughly 51% seen once, with around a fifth in the top ten. What was sequenced was blood. Receptors were obtained from a woman aged 55-69 years in good health. Each CDR3 is given with its conserved first and last residue. Each record gives: D gene, clone size, J gene, V gene, CDR3 DNA, CDR3 protein. D genes are given only for firm matches. Clone size appears in some rows only: once, few, many, or a class for an expanded clone.

>TRBD1|few|TRBJ2-7|TRBV20-1
TGCAGTGCTGAACCTCCGGGACAGGGCTACGAGCAGTACTTC
CSAEPPGQGYEQYF
>TRBD1|.|TRBJ2-7|TRBV5-1
TGCGCCAGCAGCCGCTTCCCTCAGGGGGCTGGCGAGCAGTACTTC
CASSRFPQGAGEQYF
>.|.|TRBJ2-3|TRBV24-1
TGTGCCACCAGTGAGACTACGGAAAAGAACACAGATACGCAGTATTTT
CATSETTEKNTDTQYF
>.|.|TRBJ1-5|TRBV18
TGTGCCAGCTCACCACGAACAGGTGACAATCAGCCCCAGCATTTT
CASSPRTGDNQPQHF
>.|few|TRBJ1-5|TRBV29-1
TGCAGCGGAGGTGAGAGCAATCAGCCCCAGCATTTT
CSGGESNQPQHF
>.|few|TRBJ2-3|TRBV7-9
TGTGCCCTAACCCCGACGGGTTCGACAGATACGCAGTATTTT
CALTPTGSTDTQYF
>TRBD2|.|TRBJ2-7|TRBV7-9
TGTGCCAGCAGCTTAACGACTAGCGGGTCCTCCTACGAGCAGTACTTC
CASSLTTSGSSYEQYF
>.|.|TRBJ2-1|TRBV15
TGTGCCACCAGACCCGGGACTCTCGTGGGCAATGAGCAGTTCTTC
CATRPGTLVGNEQFF
>.|once|TRBJ2-2|TRBV3-1
TGTGCCAGCAGCCCCTCACTAGGGACCGGGGAGCTGTTTTTT
CASSPSLGTGELFF
>.|.|TRBJ1-5|TRBV28
TGTGCCAGCAGCCATGGGGGCACCCAAGGGCGCAATCAGCCCCAGCATTTT
CASSHGGTQGRNQPQHF
>TRBD1|few|TRBJ1-1|TRBV5-1
TGCGCCAGCAGCCCCGGACAGGGGAGCACTGAAGCTTTCTTT
CASSPGQGSTEAFF
>TRBD2|.|TRBJ2-2|TRBV27
TGTGCCAGCAGTAAAACTAGCGGGGTCCCCGGGGAGCTGTTTTTT
CASSKTSGVPGELFF
>TRBD2|.|TRBJ2-5|TRBV7-2
TGTGCCAGCAGCTTATTTTGCGGGAGGGGAGAGACCCAGTACTTC
CASSLFCGRGETQYF
>.|few|TRBJ2-6|TRBV12-3/TRBV12-4
TGTGCCAGCAGTTATGGGGCCACTGGGGCCAACGTCCTGACTTTC
CASSYGATGANVLTF
>.|.|TRBJ2-1|TRBV20-1
TGCAGTGCTGATAAGGGTAGGGATGAGCAGTTCTTC
CSADKGRDEQFF
>.|.|TRBJ2-7|TRBV7-9
TGTGCCAGCAGCTTAGCGTTTTCGGGCGACGAGCAGTACTTC
CASSLAFSGDEQYF
>.|few|TRBJ2-3|TRBV25-1
TGTGCCAGCAGAGGGCGGCTGAGCACAGATACGCAGTATTTT
CASRGRLSTDTQYF